This TCR beta chain comes out of a study of blood T cell repertoires in COVID-19 (dated by TCRdb to the early 2020s). Regarding the complete study: Samples covering the acute and convalescent phases of COVID-19 were provided by collaborators in the United States, Italy and Spain. The prospective study material was composed of cDNA or gDNA derived from T cells, B-cell-depleted T cells, or PBMCs. Deeply sampled blood TCRbeta repertoires from subjects exposed to, actively infected with, or recovered from COVID-19 were included in the dataset. The repertoires were made available in a free public database intended to serve as a resource for research on the immune response to SARS-CoV-2. Samples came from the ongoing ImmuneRACE study (first 160 participants) plus 1,254 subjects from 6 global collaborators. The sample metadata nearly always contained a de-identified subject ID, COVID-19 status, age in years and sex. Where HLA class I and class II types were available, the types were taken from metadata supplied by the sample provider, not from assay-based typing. The paper's findings and limits, for the study overall: How much clinical and demographic metadata was included differed by source and by participant, and the metadata was provided uncurated.

TCRbeta CDR3 regions were amplified from genomic DNA using the immunoSEQ Assay, a bias-controlled multiplex PCR. The authors' analysis ran thus. The number of nucleated cells in each sample was estimated by amplification of reference gene primers within the assay. Sequence reads were collapsed and filtered to measure the absolute abundance of every unique TCRbeta CDR3 rearrangement. For each sample, productive Simpson clonality was calculated by taking the square root of Simpson's diversity index across productive rearrangements. This immuneACCESS table, as held by TCRdb, lists in-frame sequences with V and J called but not all clones. Of the missing ones, under half trace to an unresolved V gene in checked studies; the others have no known cause. The V and J calls and clone size are taken from that table; D and trimming were inferred from the DNA. This sample is represented by about 45,000 clones; roughly nine tenths of them were singletons. In total, the top ten clones hold about 6% of the sample.

A remark on this clone: No cognate antigen has been identified for it. No base quality information exists; no much larger clone differs at one position.

Each collaborating institution followed its own protocols to collect whole blood in K2EDTA tubes. For TCRbeta analysis, collaborator samples were shipped as frozen whole blood, as isolated PBMCs, or as DNA extracted from either sample type. The CDR3 sequence holds 14 residues, the cysteine and phenylalanine included. CDR3 DNA only is kept here, 42 bases in frame from base 1. The V end loses 4 bases and the J end loses 1 base, and a stretch of 11 bases separates them. CDR1 and CDR2 (MGHRA, YSYEKL) derive from the germline V gene. The receptor comes from a human donor in a cohort sampled during active COVID-19. Here the chain combines TRBV4-1 and TRBJ2-7; a tentative D match to TRBD2 spans 7 bases. The sequenced sample consisted of peripheral blood. The CDR3 region reads CASSLGGASYEQYF. At the DNA level, the sequence is TGCGCCAGCAGCCTTGGGGGGGCTTCCTACGAGCAGTACTTC.